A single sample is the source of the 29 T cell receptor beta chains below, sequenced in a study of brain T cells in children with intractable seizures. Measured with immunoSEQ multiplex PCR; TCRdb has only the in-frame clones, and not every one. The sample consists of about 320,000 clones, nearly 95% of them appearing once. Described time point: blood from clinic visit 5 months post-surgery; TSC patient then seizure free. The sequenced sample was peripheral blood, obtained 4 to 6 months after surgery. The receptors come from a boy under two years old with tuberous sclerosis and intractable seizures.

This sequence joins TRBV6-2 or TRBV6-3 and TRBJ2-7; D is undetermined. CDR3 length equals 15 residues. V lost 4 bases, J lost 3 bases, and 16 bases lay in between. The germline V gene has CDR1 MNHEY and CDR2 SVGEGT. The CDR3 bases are TGTGCCAGCAGTTCAGGTGTGAGCGTGCTCTACGAGCAGTACTTC. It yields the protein CASSSGVSVLYEQYF.

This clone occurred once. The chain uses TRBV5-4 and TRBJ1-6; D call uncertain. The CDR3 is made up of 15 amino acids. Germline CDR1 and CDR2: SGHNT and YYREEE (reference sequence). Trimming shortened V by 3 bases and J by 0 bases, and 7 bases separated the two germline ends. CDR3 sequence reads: CASSSLSSYNSPLHF. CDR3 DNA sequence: TGTGCCAGCAGCTCCTTGAGCTCCTATAATTCACCCCTCCACTTT.

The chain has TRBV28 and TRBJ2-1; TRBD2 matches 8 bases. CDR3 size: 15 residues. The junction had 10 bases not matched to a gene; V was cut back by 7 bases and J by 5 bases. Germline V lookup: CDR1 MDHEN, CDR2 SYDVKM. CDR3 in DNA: TGTGCCAGCATACCCGGGACTAGGGCCAACAATGAGCAGTTCTTC. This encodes CASIPGTRANNEQFF.

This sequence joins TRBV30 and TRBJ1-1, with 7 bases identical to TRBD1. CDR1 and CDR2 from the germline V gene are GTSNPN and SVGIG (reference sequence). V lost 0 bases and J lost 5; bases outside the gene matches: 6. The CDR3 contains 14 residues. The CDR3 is CAWSVRTGGTEAFF. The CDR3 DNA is TGTGCCTGGAGTGTACGGACAGGCGGTACTGAAGCTTTCTTT.

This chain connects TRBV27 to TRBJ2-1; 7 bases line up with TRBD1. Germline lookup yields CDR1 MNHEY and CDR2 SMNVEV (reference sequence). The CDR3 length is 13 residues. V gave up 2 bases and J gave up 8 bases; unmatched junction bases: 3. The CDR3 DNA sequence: TGTGCCAGCAGTTTAGAAGGGGGCTATGAGCAGTTCTTC. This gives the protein CASSLEGGYEQFF.

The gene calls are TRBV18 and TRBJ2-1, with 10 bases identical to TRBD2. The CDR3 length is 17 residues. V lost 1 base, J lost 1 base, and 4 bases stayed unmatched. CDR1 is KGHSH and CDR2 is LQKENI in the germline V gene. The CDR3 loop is CASSPRGTSDSYNEQFF. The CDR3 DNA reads TGTGCCAGCTCACCACGAGGGACTAGCGATTCCTACAATGAGCAGTTCTTC.

CDR3 loop: CASSLTQGNTEAFF. The CDR3 nucleotides read TGTGCCAGCAGTTTAACACAGGGGAACACTGAAGCTTTCTTT. The chain carries TRBV27 and TRBJ1-1, with D possibly matching TRBD1 (6 bases). V lost 2 bases, J lost 1 base, and 8 bases lay in between. This CDR3 region has 14 residues. Germline CDR1 reads MNHEY; CDR2 reads SMNVEV (reference sequence).

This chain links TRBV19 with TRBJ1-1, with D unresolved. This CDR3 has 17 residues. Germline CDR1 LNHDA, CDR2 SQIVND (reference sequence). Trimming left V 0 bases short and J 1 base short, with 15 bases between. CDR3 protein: CASSIDTTRGPNTEAFF. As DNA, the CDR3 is TGTGCCAGTAGTATAGATACGACAAGAGGGCCGAACACTGAAGCTTTCTTT.

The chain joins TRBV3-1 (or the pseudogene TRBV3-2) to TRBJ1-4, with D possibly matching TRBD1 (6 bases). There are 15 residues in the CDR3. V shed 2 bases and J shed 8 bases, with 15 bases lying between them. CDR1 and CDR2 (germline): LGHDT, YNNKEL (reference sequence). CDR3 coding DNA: TGTGCCAGCAGCCAACTTCTAACAGGGCGCGAAAAACTGTTTTTT. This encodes CASSQLLTGREKLFF.

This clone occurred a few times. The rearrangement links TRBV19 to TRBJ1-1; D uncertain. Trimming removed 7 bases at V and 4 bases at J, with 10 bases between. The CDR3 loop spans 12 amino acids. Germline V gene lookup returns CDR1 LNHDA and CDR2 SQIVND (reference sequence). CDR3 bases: TGTGCCAGTAACGCGCCAACCACTGAAGCTTTCTTT. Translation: CASNAPTTEAFF.

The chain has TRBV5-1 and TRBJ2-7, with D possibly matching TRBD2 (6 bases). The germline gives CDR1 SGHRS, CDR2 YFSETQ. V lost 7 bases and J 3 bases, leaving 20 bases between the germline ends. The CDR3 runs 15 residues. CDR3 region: CASSRGDLPYYEQYF. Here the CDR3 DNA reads TGCGCCAGCTCTCGAGGGGACTTACCTTACTACGAGCAGTACTTC.

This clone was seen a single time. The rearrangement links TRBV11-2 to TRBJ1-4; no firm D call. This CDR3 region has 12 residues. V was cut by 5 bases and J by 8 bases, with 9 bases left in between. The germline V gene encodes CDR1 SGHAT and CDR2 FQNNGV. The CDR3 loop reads CASSNWQEKLFF. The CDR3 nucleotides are TGTGCCAGCAGCAATTGGCAGGAAAAACTGTTTTTT.

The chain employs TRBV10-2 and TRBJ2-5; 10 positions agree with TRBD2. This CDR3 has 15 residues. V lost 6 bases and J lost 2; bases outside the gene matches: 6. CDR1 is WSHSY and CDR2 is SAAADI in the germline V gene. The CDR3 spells CASSYGTSVQETQYF. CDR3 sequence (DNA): TGCGCCAGCAGCTACGGGACTAGCGTTCAAGAGACCCAGTACTTC.

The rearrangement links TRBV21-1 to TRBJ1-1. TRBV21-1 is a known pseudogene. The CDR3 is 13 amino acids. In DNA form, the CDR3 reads TGTGCCAGCCTCCTAGTTATGAACACTGAAGCTTTCTTT. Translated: CASLLVMNTEAFF.

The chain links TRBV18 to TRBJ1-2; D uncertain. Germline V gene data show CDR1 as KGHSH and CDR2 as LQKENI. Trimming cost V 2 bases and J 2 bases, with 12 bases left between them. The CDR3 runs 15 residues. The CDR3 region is CASSPSGNGNYGYTF. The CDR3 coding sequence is TGTGCCAGCTCACCATCGGGAAATGGGAACTATGGCTACACCTTC.

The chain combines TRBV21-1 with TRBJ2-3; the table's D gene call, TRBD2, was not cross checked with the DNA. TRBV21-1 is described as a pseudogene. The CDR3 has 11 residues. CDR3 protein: CASSGLDTQYF. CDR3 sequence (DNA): TGTGCCAGCAGCGGACTTGACACGCAGTATTTT.

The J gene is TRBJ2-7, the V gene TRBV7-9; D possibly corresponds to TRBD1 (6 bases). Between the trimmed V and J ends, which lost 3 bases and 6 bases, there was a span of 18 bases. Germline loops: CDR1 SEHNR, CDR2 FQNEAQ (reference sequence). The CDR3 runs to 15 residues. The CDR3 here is CASSFSGQKDPEQYF. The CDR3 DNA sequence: TGTGCCAGCAGCTTCTCGGGACAAAAAGACCCCGAGCAGTACTTC.

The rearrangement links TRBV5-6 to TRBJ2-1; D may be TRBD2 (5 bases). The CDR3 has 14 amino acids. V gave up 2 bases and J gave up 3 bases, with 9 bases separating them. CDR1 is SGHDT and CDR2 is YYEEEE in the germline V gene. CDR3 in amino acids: CASSFTEGYNEQFF. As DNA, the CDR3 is TGTGCCAGCAGCTTCACTGAGGGCTACAATGAGCAGTTCTTC.

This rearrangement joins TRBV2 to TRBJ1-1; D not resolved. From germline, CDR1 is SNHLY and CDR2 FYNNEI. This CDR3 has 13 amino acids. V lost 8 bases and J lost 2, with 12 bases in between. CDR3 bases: TGTGCCAGCTCGTCATTCCCAAACACTGAAGCTTTCTTT. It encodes CASSSFPNTEAFF.

The CDR3 nucleotides read TGTGCCACCGGACGGGGGACTGGCTACACCTTC. Translated: CATGRGTGYTF. The chain recombines TRBV6-5 with TRBJ1-2, with a possible D match to TRBD1 (5 bases). V was pared by 10 bases and J by 7 bases, with 13 bases between. CDR1 is MNHEY and CDR2 is SVGAGI in the germline V gene. The CDR3 runs 11 residues.

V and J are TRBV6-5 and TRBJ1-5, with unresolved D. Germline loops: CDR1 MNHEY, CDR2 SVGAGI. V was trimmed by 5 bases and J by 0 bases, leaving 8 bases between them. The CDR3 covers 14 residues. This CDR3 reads CASSTGISNQPQHF. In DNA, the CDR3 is TGTGCCAGCAGTACCGGGATTAGCAATCAGCCCCAGCATTTT.

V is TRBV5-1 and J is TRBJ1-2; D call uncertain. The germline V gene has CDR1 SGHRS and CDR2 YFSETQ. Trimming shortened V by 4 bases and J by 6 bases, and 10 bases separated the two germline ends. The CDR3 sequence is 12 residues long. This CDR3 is CASSLHGNGYTF. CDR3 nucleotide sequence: TGCGCCAGCAGCCTGCACGGGAATGGCTACACCTTC.

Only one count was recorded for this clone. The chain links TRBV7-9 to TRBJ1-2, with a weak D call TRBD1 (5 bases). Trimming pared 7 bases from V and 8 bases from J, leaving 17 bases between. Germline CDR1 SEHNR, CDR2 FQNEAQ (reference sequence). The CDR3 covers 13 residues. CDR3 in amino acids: CASTKGPSGGYTF. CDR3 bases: TGTGCCAGCACAAAGGGACCATCGGGGGGCTACACCTTC.

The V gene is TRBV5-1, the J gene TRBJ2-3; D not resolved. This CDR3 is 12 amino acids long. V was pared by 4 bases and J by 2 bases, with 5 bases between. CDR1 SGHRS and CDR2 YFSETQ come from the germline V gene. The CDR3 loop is CASSASTDTQYF. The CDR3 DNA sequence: TGCGCCAGCAGCGCCTCCACAGATACGCAGTATTTT.

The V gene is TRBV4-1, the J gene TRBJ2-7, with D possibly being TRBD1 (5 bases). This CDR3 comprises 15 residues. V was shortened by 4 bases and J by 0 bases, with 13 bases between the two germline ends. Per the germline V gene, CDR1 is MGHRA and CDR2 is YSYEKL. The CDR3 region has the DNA TGCGCCAGCAGCCTAACCTTACAGGTCTCCTACGAGCAGTACTTC. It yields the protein CASSLTLQVSYEQYF.

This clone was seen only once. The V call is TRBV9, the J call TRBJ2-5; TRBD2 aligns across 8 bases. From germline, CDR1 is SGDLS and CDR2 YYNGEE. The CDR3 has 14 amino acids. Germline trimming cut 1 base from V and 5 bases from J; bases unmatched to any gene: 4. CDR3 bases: TGTGCCAGCAGCGTAACGAGGACTAGCGAGACCCAGTACTTC. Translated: CASSVTRTSETQYF.

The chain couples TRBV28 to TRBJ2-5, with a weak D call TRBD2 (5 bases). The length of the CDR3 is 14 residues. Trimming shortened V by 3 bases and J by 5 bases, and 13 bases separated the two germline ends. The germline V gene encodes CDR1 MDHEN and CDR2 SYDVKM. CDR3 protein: CASSFGESLETQYF. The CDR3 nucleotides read TGTGCCAGCAGTTTTGGGGAGTCGCTGGAGACCCAGTACTTC.

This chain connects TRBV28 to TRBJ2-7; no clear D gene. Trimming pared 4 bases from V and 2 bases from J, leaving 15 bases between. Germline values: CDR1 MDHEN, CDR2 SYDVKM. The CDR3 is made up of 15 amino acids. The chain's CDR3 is CASSSNPDIAYEQYF. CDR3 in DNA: TGTGCCAGCAGTTCTAACCCCGACATAGCCTACGAGCAGTACTTC. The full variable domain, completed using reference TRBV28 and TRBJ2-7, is DVKVTQSSRYLVKRTGEKVFLECVQDMDHENMFWYRQDPGLGLRLIYFSYDVKMKEKGDIPEGYSVSREKKERFSLILESASTNQTSMYLCASSSNPDIAYEQYFGPGTRLTVT.

CDR3 loop: CASSLIRGRYNEQFF. The CDR3 DNA reads as TGTGCCAGCAGCTTAATTCGGGGCCGCTACAATGAGCAGTTCTTC. The chain combines TRBV7-3 with TRBJ2-1, with D possibly being TRBD1 or TRBD2 (5 bases each). CDR3 size: 15 residues. V was cut by 1 base and J by 3 bases, with 10 bases left in between. CDR1 is SGHTA and CDR2 is FQGTGA in the germline V gene.